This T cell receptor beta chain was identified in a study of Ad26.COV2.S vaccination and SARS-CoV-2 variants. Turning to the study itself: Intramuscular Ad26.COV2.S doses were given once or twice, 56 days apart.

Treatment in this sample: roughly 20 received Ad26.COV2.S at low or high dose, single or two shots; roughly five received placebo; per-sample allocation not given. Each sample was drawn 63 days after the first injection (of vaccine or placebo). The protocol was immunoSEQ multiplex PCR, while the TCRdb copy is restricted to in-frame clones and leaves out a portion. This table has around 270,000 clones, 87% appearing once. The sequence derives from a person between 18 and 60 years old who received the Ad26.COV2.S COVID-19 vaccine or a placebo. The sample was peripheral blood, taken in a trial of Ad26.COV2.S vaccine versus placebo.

As DNA, the CDR3 is TGTGCCAGCAGCCAGGGACTAGCGGGAGTAGGGACCCAGTACTTC. Its protein product is CASSQGLAGVGTQYF. The gene calls are TRBV3-1 (or the pseudogene TRBV3-2) and TRBJ2-5; 14 bases map to TRBD2. This CDR3 spans 15 amino acids. Germline V gives CDR1 LGHDT, CDR2 YNNKEL (reference sequence). With 3 bases clipped from V and 7 bases from J, the junction kept 4 bases outside the gene matches.